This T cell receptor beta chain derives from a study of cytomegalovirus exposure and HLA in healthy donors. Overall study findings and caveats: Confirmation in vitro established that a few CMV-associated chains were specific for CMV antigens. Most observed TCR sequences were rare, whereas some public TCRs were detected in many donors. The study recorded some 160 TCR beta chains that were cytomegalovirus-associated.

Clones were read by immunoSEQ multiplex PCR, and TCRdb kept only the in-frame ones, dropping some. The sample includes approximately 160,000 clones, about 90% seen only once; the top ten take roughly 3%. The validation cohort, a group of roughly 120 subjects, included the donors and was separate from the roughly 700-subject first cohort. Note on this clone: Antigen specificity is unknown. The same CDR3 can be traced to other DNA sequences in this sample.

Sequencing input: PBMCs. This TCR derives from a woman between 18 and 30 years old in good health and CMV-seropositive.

Here the CDR3 DNA reads TGTGCCAGCAGTGGCAGGGCCGACACCATATATTTT. Encoded protein: CASSGRADTIYF. This chain links TRBV6-1 with TRBJ1-3; a possible D gene is TRBD1 (5 bases). Trimming stripped 4 bases from V and 8 bases from J, with 9 bases between. The CDR3 spans 12 residues. Germline V lookup: CDR1 MNHNS, CDR2 SASEGT.